The 10 T cell receptor beta chains below were found in one sample sequenced in a study of cytomegalovirus exposure and HLA in healthy donors. This PCR relied on a set of 60 Vbeta primers and 13 Jbeta primers. Profiled with immunoSEQ multiplex PCR; TCRdb holds only in-frame clones, not every one. The data hold 150,000 to 160,000 clones, with around 82% observed a single time. Sequenced: PBMCs. Receptors were obtained from a woman aged 45-60 years in good health and CMV-seropositive.

The V and J genes are TRBV19 and TRBJ1-5, with a possible D match to TRBD1 (5 bases). This CDR3 comprises 16 residues. Per the germline V gene, CDR1 is LNHDA and CDR2 is SQIVND (reference sequence). Trimming cost V 6 bases and J 0 bases, with 15 bases left between them. DNA of the CDR3: TGTGCCAGTAGAGTCACCCTGGGGGGTAGCAATCAGCCCCAGCATTTT. Protein: CASRVTLGGSNQPQHF.

Of note for this clone: The same CDR3 arises from other DNA sequences in this sample as well. The V and J genes are TRBV5-4 and TRBJ2-3; tentative D call: TRBD2 (6 bases). The CDR3 extends over 15 amino acids. CDR1 and CDR2 from the germline V gene are SGHNT and YYREEE (reference sequence). V lost 3 bases to trimming and J lost 0 bases, with 11 bases between them. In DNA, the CDR3 is TGTGCCAGCAGCTCCGGGACTTCTAGCACAGATACGCAGTATTTT. It translates to CASSSGTSSTDTQYF. Full variable domain (missing parts from reference TRBV5-4 and TRBJ2-3): ETGVTQSPTHLIKTRGQQVTLRCSSQSGHNTVSWYQQALGQGPQFIFQYYREEENGRGNFPPRFSGLQFPNYSSELNVNALELDDSALYLCASSSGTSSTDTQYFGPGTRLTVL.

In DNA, the CDR3 is TGTGCCAGCAGCCCCGGGACAGGGGGCTGGGGGTACACCGGGGAGCTGTTTTTT. Protein sequence: CASSPGTGGWGYTGELFF. The chain combines TRBV7-3 with TRBJ2-2; 12 bases are shared with TRBD1. CDR3 size: 18 residues. The germline gives CDR1 SGHTA, CDR2 FQGTGA. V lost 5 bases to trimming and J lost 3 bases; unmatched junction nucleotides: 10.

The chain joins TRBV27 to TRBJ1-1, with 8 bases aligning to TRBD1. V was clipped by 5 bases and J by 5 bases; unmatched bases: 10. The CDR3 is 15 amino acids. Germline V gives CDR1 MNHEY, CDR2 SMNVEV (reference sequence). The CDR3 region is CASSRKTGGRTEAFF. The CDR3 DNA follows: TGTGCCAGCAGTAGGAAAACAGGGGGTAGAACTGAAGCTTTCTTT.

This clone has just a few counts. This rearrangement joins TRBV4-2 to TRBJ2-3; D uncertain. The V end was cut by 0 bases, the J end by 1 base, with 5 bases between. This CDR3 comprises 14 residues. Per the germline V gene, CDR1 is LGHNA and CDR2 is YNFKEQ. As DNA, the CDR3 is TGTGCCAGCAGCCAAGATCTAGGCACAGATACGCAGTATTTT. Amino acids: CASSQDLGTDTQYF.

The chain combines TRBV29-1 with TRBJ2-5; TRBD1 aligns across 8 bases. V was pared by 3 bases and J by 5 bases, with 11 bases of the junction left unmatched. The CDR3 has 15 residues. CDR1 and CDR2 (germline): SQVTM, ANQGSEA. The CDR3 is CSVDSVRQGMETQYF. CDR3 nucleotide sequence: TGCAGCGTTGATAGCGTGAGACAGGGGATGGAGACCCAGTACTTC.

The V call is TRBV28, the J call TRBJ1-3, with 7 bases that match TRBD1. V shed 8 bases, J shed 4 bases, and the junction held 8 bases outside the gene matches. Germline CDR1 MDHEN, CDR2 SYDVKM. CDR3 size: 14 residues. The CDR3 DNA is TGTGCCAGCGGCTGGAGGGGGCTAGGAAACACCATATATTTT. Encoded protein: CASGWRGLGNTIYF.

The V gene is TRBV28, the J gene TRBJ2-6; weak D call: TRBD1 (6 bases). With 4 bases removed from V and 2 bases from J, the gap between germline ends came to 15 bases. This CDR3 has 17 residues. Germline V CDR1 and CDR2: MDHEN, SYDVKM. The CDR3 bases are TGTGCCAGCAGTTCCCACAGGGAAAATGCTGGGGCCAACGTCCTGACTTTC. Translation gives CASSSHRENAGANVLTF.

The chain links TRBV5-1 to TRBJ1-2; 8 bases match TRBD1. There are 14 residues in the CDR3. Germline loops: CDR1 SGHRS, CDR2 YFSETQ. V dropped 3 bases and J dropped 7; count of bases not matched to a gene: 8. The CDR3 sequence: CASSWDRNSGGYTF. In DNA form, the CDR3 reads TGCGCCAGCAGCTGGGACAGGAACAGCGGTGGCTACACCTTC.

V gene TRBV19 combines with J gene TRBJ1-4; D gene unclear. Germline CDR1 LNHDA, CDR2 SQIVND (reference sequence). CDR3 length equals 14 residues. Deletions cut 5 bases from V and 0 bases from J, with 7 bases between. The CDR3 DNA follows: TGTGCCAGTAGTTACAGCCCAACTAATGAAAAACTGTTTTTT. Encoded protein: CASSYSPTNEKLFF. Supplemented by reference TRBV19 and TRBJ1-4, the full variable domain reads DGGITQSPKYLFRKEGQNVTLSCEQNLNHDAMYWYRQDPGQGLRLIYYSQIVNDFQKGDIAEGYSVSREKKESFPLTVTSAQKNPTAFYLCASSYSPTNEKLFFGSGTQLSVL.